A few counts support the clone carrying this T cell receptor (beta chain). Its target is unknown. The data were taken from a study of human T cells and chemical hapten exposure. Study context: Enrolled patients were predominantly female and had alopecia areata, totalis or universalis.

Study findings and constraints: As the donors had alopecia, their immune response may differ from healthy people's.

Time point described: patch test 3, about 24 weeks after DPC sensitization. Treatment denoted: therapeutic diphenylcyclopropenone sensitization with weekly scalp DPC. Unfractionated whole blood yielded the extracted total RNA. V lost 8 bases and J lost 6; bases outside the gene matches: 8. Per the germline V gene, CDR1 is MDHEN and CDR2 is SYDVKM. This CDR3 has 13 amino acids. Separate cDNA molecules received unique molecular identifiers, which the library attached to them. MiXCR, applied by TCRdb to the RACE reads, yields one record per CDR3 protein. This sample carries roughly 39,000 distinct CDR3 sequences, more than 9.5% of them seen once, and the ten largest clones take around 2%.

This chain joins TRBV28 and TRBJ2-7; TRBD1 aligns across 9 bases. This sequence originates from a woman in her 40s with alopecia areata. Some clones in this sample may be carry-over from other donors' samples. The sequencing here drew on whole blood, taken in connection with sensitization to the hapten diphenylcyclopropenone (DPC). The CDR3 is CASRDRGTGEQYF. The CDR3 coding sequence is TGTGCCAGCCGAGACAGGGGGACGGGCGAGCAGTACTTC. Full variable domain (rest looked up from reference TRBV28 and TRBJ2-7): DVKVTQSSRYLVKRTGEKVFLECVQDMDHENMFWYRQDPGLGLRLIYFSYDVKMKEKGDIPEGYSVSREKKERFSLILESASTNQTSMYLCASRDRGTGEQYFGPGTRLTVT.